This T cell receptor beta chain was obtained from a study of T cell changes during pregnancy in multiple sclerosis. The germline gives CDR1 SGHNT, CDR2 YYREEE (reference sequence). This CDR3 has 12 residues. The V end lost 4 bases, the J end lost 0 bases, and 2 bases lay between the germline ends. The method was immunoSEQ multiplex PCR; TCRdb's version includes in-frame clones alone and lacks a portion of them. This table holds fewer than 75,000 clones, 75% to 95% found once. Sequencing used peripheral blood, obtained in the first trimester of pregnancy. This rearrangement joins TRBV5-4 to TRBJ2-1; the D is unclear. The sequence came from a female donor with multiple sclerosis, enrolled in a pregnancy study. CDR3 nucleotide sequence: TGTGCCAGCAGCCACTCCTACAATGAGCAGTTCTTC. This gives the protein CASSHSYNEQFF. Drawing the rest from reference TRBV5-4 and TRBJ2-1, the complete variable domain is ETGVTQSPTHLIKTRGQQVTLRCSSQSGHNTVSWYQQALGQGPQFIFQYYREEENGRGNFPPRFSGLQFPNYSSELNVNALELDDSALYLCASSHSYNEQFFGPGTRLTVL.